These T cell receptor beta chains were read from a single sample in a study of T cell responses to AZD1222 COVID-19 vaccine. Generated by immunoSEQ multiplex PCR, the TCRdb table keeps only in-frame clones and is missing some. The sample has over 150,000 clones; around 89% are singletons. This material consisted of peripheral blood, taken 28 days after the second AZD1222 dose. The receptors originated from an adult who received the AZD1222 COVID-19 vaccine. The CDR3 runs from the conserved cysteine through the conserved F or W. The D gene is left open where the match is weak.

CDR3aa: CASSYPASGGYHEQFF
v_gene: TRBV6-6
j_gene: TRBJ2-1
d_gene: TRBD2

CDR3aa: CASSFTMNTEAFF
v_gene: TRBV11-3
j_gene: TRBJ1-1
d_gene: NA

CDR3aa: CASSLGVERGDTEAFF
v_gene: TRBV5-1
j_gene: TRBJ1-1
d_gene: NA

CDR3aa: CASRTGFGLKGEQYF
v_gene: TRBV5-5
j_gene: TRBJ2-7
d_gene: NA

CDR3aa: CAWRERDMNTEAFF
v_gene: TRBV30
j_gene: TRBJ1-1
d_gene: NA

CDR3aa: CASFTNRLAKNIQYF
v_gene: TRBV2
j_gene: TRBJ2-4
d_gene: NA

CDR3aa: CASSLDWLYGYTF
v_gene: TRBV5-4
j_gene: TRBJ1-2
d_gene: NA

CDR3aa: CASSIGRDSPLHF
v_gene: TRBV19
j_gene: TRBJ1-6
d_gene: NA

CDR3aa: CASRTSGGGEQYF
v_gene: TRBV12-3/TRBV12-4
j_gene: TRBJ2-7
d_gene: TRBD2

CDR3aa: CASSLTLGQPQHF
v_gene: TRBV3-1/TRBV3-2
j_gene: TRBJ1-5
d_gene: NA

CDR3aa: CASSRGDEQYF
v_gene: TRBV14
j_gene: TRBJ2-7
d_gene: NA

CDR3aa: CASSLGLGITDTQYF
v_gene: TRBV7-3
j_gene: TRBJ2-3
d_gene: NA

CDR3aa: CASSQERHSPLHF
v_gene: TRBV4-3
j_gene: TRBJ1-6
d_gene: NA

CDR3aa: CASSDRQGTNTGELFF
v_gene: TRBV7-9
j_gene: TRBJ2-2
d_gene: TRBD1

CDR3aa: CASSLGSAYFNGYTF
v_gene: TRBV28
j_gene: TRBJ1-2
d_gene: NA

CDR3aa: CASSRQILSGANVLTF
v_gene: TRBV5-1
j_gene: TRBJ2-6
d_gene: NA

CDR3aa: CASSLDSRGGETQYF
v_gene: TRBV7-3
j_gene: TRBJ2-5
d_gene: TRBD2

CDR3aa: CASSLSGTGTYETQYF
v_gene: TRBV5-1
j_gene: TRBJ2-5
d_gene: TRBD1

CDR3aa: CASSPRQGAATGELFF
v_gene: TRBV5-5
j_gene: TRBJ2-2
d_gene: TRBD1

CDR3aa: CSASMGSSYNEQFF
v_gene: TRBV20-1
j_gene: TRBJ2-1
d_gene: NA

CDR3aa: CASSGGGAHPDNEQFF
v_gene: TRBV6-6
j_gene: TRBJ2-1
d_gene: NA

CDR3aa: CASSLDGRDRGNEQFF
v_gene: TRBV11-3
j_gene: TRBJ2-1
d_gene: TRBD1

CDR3aa: CATGATGVLPHGYTF
v_gene: TRBV15
j_gene: TRBJ1-2
d_gene: TRBD1

CDR3aa: CATSGGFSPLHF
v_gene: TRBV2
j_gene: TRBJ1-6
d_gene: TRBD1

CDR3aa: CAWSTGPFSPLHF
v_gene: TRBV30
j_gene: TRBJ1-6
d_gene: NA

CDR3aa: CATSRQGVRSDTQYF
v_gene: TRBV15
j_gene: TRBJ2-3
d_gene: TRBD1

CDR3aa: CASTRTSQAYEQYF
v_gene: TRBV23-1
j_gene: TRBJ2-7
d_gene: NA

CDR3aa: CASSLGHGMKKLFF
v_gene: TRBV27
j_gene: TRBJ1-4
d_gene: NA

CDR3aa: CASSLQENQPQHF
v_gene: TRBV12-3/TRBV12-4
j_gene: TRBJ1-5
d_gene: NA

CDR3aa: CASGIPSGGYNEQFF
v_gene: TRBV5-4
j_gene: TRBJ2-1
d_gene: TRBD2

CDR3aa: CACKGTSGTDTQYF
v_gene: TRBV11-2
j_gene: TRBJ2-3
d_gene: TRBD2

CDR3aa: CASSKTLTGKHEQYF
v_gene: TRBV2
j_gene: TRBJ2-7
d_gene: TRBD1

CDR3aa: CASSGQANQPQHF
v_gene: TRBV6-5
j_gene: TRBJ1-5
d_gene: TRBD1

CDR3aa: CASSLGKGTGGAGYGYTF
v_gene: TRBV5-4
j_gene: TRBJ1-2
d_gene: TRBD1

CDR3aa: CASSHYSVPSLEAFF
v_gene: TRBV3-1/TRBV3-2
j_gene: TRBJ1-1
d_gene: NA

CDR3aa: CASRNRNQETQYF
v_gene: TRBV6-5
j_gene: TRBJ2-5
d_gene: NA

CDR3aa: CASSFFGHTYEQYF
v_gene: TRBV7-2
j_gene: TRBJ2-7
d_gene: NA

CDR3aa: CASIGTTVQPQHF
v_gene: TRBV19
j_gene: TRBJ1-5
d_gene: NA

CDR3aa: CATGIWGQPQHF
v_gene: TRBV27
j_gene: TRBJ1-5
d_gene: NA

CDR3aa: CASSRASQSNTEAFF
v_gene: TRBV11-2
j_gene: TRBJ1-1
d_gene: NA

CDR3aa: CASNPGSSNQPQHF
v_gene: TRBV6-5
j_gene: TRBJ1-5
d_gene: NA

CDR3aa: CASSYSPGAYEQYF
v_gene: TRBV6-5
j_gene: TRBJ2-7
d_gene: NA

CDR3aa: CASSLRATEAFF
v_gene: TRBV12-3/TRBV12-4
j_gene: TRBJ1-1
d_gene: NA

CDR3aa: CASSQGMNLARPYGYTF
v_gene: TRBV4-2
j_gene: TRBJ1-2
d_gene: NA

CDR3aa: CASSPQAGGPETQYF
v_gene: TRBV7-8
j_gene: TRBJ2-5
d_gene: TRBD2

CDR3aa: CASNYRGDTEAFF
v_gene: TRBV19
j_gene: TRBJ1-1
d_gene: TRBD1

CDR3aa: CASSLGQDTDTQYF
v_gene: TRBV18
j_gene: TRBJ2-3
d_gene: TRBD1

CDR3aa: CASSLGGFTDTQYF
v_gene: TRBV5-1
j_gene: TRBJ2-3
d_gene: NA